These 24 T cell receptor beta chains originate from one sample sequenced in a study of blood T cell repertoires in COVID-19. The data were produced by immunoSEQ multiplex PCR, yet TCRdb's version contains in-frame clones alone and is incomplete. Of 65,000 to 85,000 clones in the sample, around 83% were seen once. The sequencing sample was made of peripheral blood. The source of these receptors is a man aged 45 to 65 with active COVID-19.

The sample holds a few counts of this clone. This CDR3 is CASSSPMVAGKETQYF. The CDR3 nucleotides read TGTGCCAGCAGTTCCCCTATGGTAGCGGGAAAAGAGACCCAGTACTTC. The chain recombines TRBV28 with TRBJ2-5; TRBD2 aligns across 8 bases. The trim removed 4 bases at V and 3 bases at J, leaving 10 bases unmatched. Germline CDR1 is MDHEN and CDR2 is SYDVKM. This CDR3 has 16 amino acids.

The chain has TRBV19 and TRBJ2-2; possibly TRBD1 for D (5 bases). The CDR3 totals 16 residues. Trimming shortened V by 7 bases and J by 0 bases, and 15 bases separated the two germline ends. Looked up from germline, CDR1 is LNHDA and CDR2 is SQIVND (reference sequence). The CDR3 reads CASNPLGRTNTGELFF. CDR3 DNA sequence: TGTGCCAGTAACCCCTTGGGGCGAACGAACACCGGGGAGCTGTTTTTT.

V is TRBV4-2 and J is TRBJ2-3, with 14 bases lining up with TRBD2. CDR3 length: 16 amino acids. V was pared by 3 bases and J by 5 bases, with 4 bases of the junction left unmatched. Germline CDR1 reads LGHNA; CDR2 reads YNFKEQ. The CDR3 protein is CASSQAGLAGEDTQYF. CDR3 coding DNA: TGTGCCAGCAGCCAGGCGGGACTAGCGGGAGAAGATACGCAGTATTTT.

This clone has a handful of counts. The chain carries TRBV5-1 and TRBJ1-4, with TRBD1 as a possible D gene (5 bases). This CDR3 region has 13 residues. The germline CDR1 and CDR2 sequences are SGHRS and YFSETQ. Trimming removed 2 bases at V and 4 bases at J, with 6 bases between. CDR3 sequence reads: CASSFQGNEKLFF. Written as DNA, the CDR3 is TGCGCCAGCAGCTTCCAGGGTAATGAAAAACTGTTTTTT.

The rearrangement joins TRBV4-3 to TRBJ2-7, with 7 bases fitting TRBD2. CDR3 length: 15 amino acids. The trim removed 0 bases at V and 2 bases at J, leaving 4 bases unmatched. Germline V gene lookup returns CDR1 LGHNA and CDR2 YSLEER. The CDR3 region has the DNA TGCGCCAGCAGCCAAGAAGGGGCGGGAGCCTACGAGCAGTACTTC. It yields the protein CASSQEGAGAYEQYF.

This clone appeared a single time. The chain is built from TRBV6-4 and TRBJ1-2; maybe TRBD1 (6 bases). V dropped 1 base and J dropped 8 bases, with 11 bases sitting between them. Germline V gene data show CDR1 as MRHNA and CDR2 as SNTAGT. This CDR3 spans 13 amino acids. CDR3: CASSDFGGQGYTF. The CDR3 nucleotides read TGTGCCAGCAGTGACTTCGGGGGGCAGGGCTACACCTTC.

V and J are TRBV25-1 and TRBJ2-3; D may be TRBD2 (6 bases). V was clipped by 6 bases and J by 6 bases, with 19 bases between them. This CDR3 has 15 amino acids. From germline, CDR1 is MGHDK and CDR2 SYGVNS. Written as DNA, the CDR3 is TGTGCCAGCAGGATCGCCACGGCGGGGTCGGATACGCAGTATTTT. It translates to CASRIATAGSDTQYF. The whole variable domain, filled in from reference TRBV25-1 and TRBJ2-3, reads EADIYQTPRYLVIGTGKKITLECSQTMGHDKMYWYQQDPGMELHLIHYSYGVNSTEKGDLSSESTVSRIRTEHFPLTLESARPSHTSQYLCASRIATAGSDTQYFGPGTRLTVL.

The chain links TRBV11-3 to TRBJ2-3; TRBD2 aligns across 8 bases. Germline values: CDR1 SGHNT, CDR2 YENEEA. The CDR3 extends over 17 amino acids. Trimming at V came to 1 base and at J to 2 bases, leaving 8 bases not matched to a gene. The chain's CDR3 is CASSLGLGLAVTDTQYF. CDR3 DNA sequence: TGTGCCAGCAGCTTAGGACTCGGACTAGCAGTCACAGATACGCAGTATTTT.

V and J are TRBV4-2 and TRBJ2-3, with a tentative D call TRBD2 (7 bases). CDR1 and CDR2 from the germline V gene are LGHNA and YNFKEQ. Trimming left V 1 base short and J 5 bases short, with 19 bases between. CDR3 length: 17 amino acids. The CDR3 sequence is CASSQAAGRGAIDTQYF. The CDR3 DNA reads TGTGCCAGCAGCCAAGCGGCGGGTCGGGGGGCTATAGATACGCAGTATTTT.

The chain is built from TRBV19 and TRBJ1-4; TRBD1 agrees at 7 bases. CDR1 LNHDA and CDR2 SQIVND come from the germline V gene (reference sequence). The CDR3 runs 15 residues. The V and J ends lost 4 bases and 7 bases, in that order; junction bases with no gene match: 9. This CDR3 is CASSTWTGQSEKLFF. The CDR3 region has the DNA TGTGCCAGTAGTACCTGGACAGGCCAGAGTGAAAAACTGTTTTTT.

The V gene is TRBV27, the J gene TRBJ2-1; 7 bases match TRBD2. Unmatched junction bases numbered 10, after V lost 3 bases and J lost 8 bases. Per the germline V gene, CDR1 is MNHEY and CDR2 is SMNVEV (reference sequence). The CDR3 length is 15 residues. This CDR3 reads CASSFWGEGRDEQFF. The CDR3, as DNA: TGTGCCAGCAGTTTCTGGGGGGAGGGCCGGGATGAGCAGTTCTTC.

The rearrangement uses TRBV27 and TRBJ1-5; possible D gene TRBD1, 5 bases. The ends were cut back, 8 bases at V and 1 base at J, with 12 bases in the middle. The CDR3 loop spans 14 amino acids. Germline V gives CDR1 MNHEY, CDR2 SMNVEV (reference sequence). The CDR3 coding sequence is TGTGCCAGCGGGGGGGGTGGAAGCAATCAGCCCCAGCATTTT. This sequence encodes CASGGGGSNQPQHF.

The chain carries TRBV7-2 and TRBJ2-1; no reliable D call. Germline-derived CDR1 and CDR2 are SGHTA and FQGNSA. Between the trimmed V and J ends, which lost 2 bases and 3 bases, there was a span of 11 bases. The CDR3 runs 15 residues. This CDR3 reads CASSLRARDYNEQFF. In DNA form, the CDR3 reads TGTGCCAGCAGCTTACGAGCGAGAGACTACAATGAGCAGTTCTTC.

The chain recombines TRBV27 with TRBJ2-7; the match to TRBD1 covers 8 bases. The CDR3 contains 16 residues. CDR1 and CDR2 from the germline V gene are MNHEY and SMNVEV (reference sequence). Losses at the gene ends were 0 bases for V and 4 bases for J; bases not matched to a gene: 8. The CDR3 here is CASSLSGQVLSYEQYF. The CDR3 nucleotides read TGTGCCAGCAGTTTATCGGGACAGGTCCTAAGTTACGAGCAGTACTTC.

This clone was picked up a small number of times. This chain uses TRBV2 with TRBJ1-1; D ambiguous. Germline CDR1 SNHLY, CDR2 FYNNEI. This CDR3 contains 13 residues. Trimming stripped 3 bases from V and 4 bases from J, with 9 bases between. CDR3 DNA sequence: TGTGCCAGCAGTGACTATGAGGGCACTGAAGCTTTCTTT. This gives the protein CASSDYEGTEAFF.

This clone was recorded once. Other nucleotide sequences in the sample specify the same CDR3. CDR3 sequence (DNA): TGTGCCAGCAGCTTGGGACAGGGATTCTATAATTCACCCCTCCACTTT. Translating it yields CASSLGQGFYNSPLHF. V and J are TRBV7-9 and TRBJ1-6; 9 positions match TRBD1. Germline CDR1 reads SEHNR; CDR2 reads FQNEAQ (reference sequence). With 3 bases clipped from V and 3 bases from J, the junction kept 3 bases outside the gene matches. The CDR3 is made up of 16 amino acids.

V is TRBV4-3 and J is TRBJ2-7; 11 bases map to TRBD2. This CDR3 has 15 amino acids. The V gene's germline CDR1 is LGHNA and CDR2 YSLEER. J lost 2 bases, V lost 1 base, and 1 base had no gene match. DNA of the CDR3: TGCGCCAGCAGCCAAGTAGCGGGAGGGCCCTACGAGCAGTACTTC. This translates into CASSQVAGGPYEQYF.

The V call is TRBV7-9, the J call TRBJ2-2, with D tentatively TRBD1 (6 bases). The CDR3 totals 12 residues. The germline V gene encodes CDR1 SEHNR and CDR2 FQNEAQ (reference sequence). The V end lost 5 bases, the J end lost 7 bases, and 8 bases lay between the germline ends. CDR3 in amino acids: CASSPGVGELFF. CDR3 nucleotide sequence: TGTGCCAGCAGCCCAGGGGTCGGGGAGCTGTTTTTT.

V usage is TRBV28 and J usage is TRBJ1-6; 8 bases map to TRBD1. The V and J ends lost 5 bases and 8 bases, in that order; junction bases with no gene match: 8. This CDR3 is built from 15 residues. The germline V gene encodes CDR1 MDHEN and CDR2 SYDVKM. CDR3 protein: CASSPATGEDSPLHF. The CDR3 DNA reads as TGTGCCAGCAGTCCCGCGACAGGGGAAGATTCACCCCTCCACTTT.

This clone was detected only once. V gene TRBV5-4 combines with J gene TRBJ2-2; the D gene is possibly TRBD2 (6 bases). In germline, CDR1 is SGHNT, CDR2 YYREEE (reference sequence). This CDR3 comprises 17 residues. The ends were cut back, 5 bases at V and 1 base at J, with 18 bases in the middle. CDR3 DNA: TGTGCCAGCAGTTATACGGGACTGGTTAAGAACACCGGGGAGCTGTTTTTT. It translates to CASSYTGLVKNTGELFF.

This clone occurred a few times. This chain connects TRBV28 to TRBJ1-2; D gene uncertain. Germline V gives CDR1 MDHEN, CDR2 SYDVKM. The CDR3 runs 14 residues. V was pared by 5 bases and J by 4 bases, with 14 bases between. The CDR3 nucleotides are TGTGCCAGCAGTCCGCCAGACACGTTCTATGGCTACACCTTC. Translation: CASSPPDTFYGYTF.

This chain links TRBV5-1 with TRBJ1-2; 9 bases are shared with TRBD1. V shed 4 bases and J 4 bases; nucleotides not matched to a gene: 8. This CDR3 is built from 15 residues. CDR1 and CDR2 (germline): SGHRS, YFSETQ. The CDR3 DNA is TGCGCCAGCAGCCCGGGGGACAGGGTTGCCTATGGCTACACCTTC. Encoded protein: CASSPGDRVAYGYTF.

The chain joins TRBV7-9 to TRBJ2-5; possible D gene TRBD1, 6 bases. The germline CDR1 and CDR2 sequences are SEHNR and FQNEAQ (reference sequence). This CDR3 region has 14 residues. V lost 6 bases, J lost 2 bases, and 13 bases lay in between. CDR3 protein: CASRARTAQETQYF. For the CDR3, the DNA is TGTGCCAGCAGAGCCCGGACAGCACAAGAGACCCAGTACTTC.

CDR3 amino acids: CASSPERGQPQHF. DNA of the CDR3: TGTGCCAGCTCACCCGAACGGGGTCAGCCCCAGCATTTT. This rearrangement joins TRBV18 to TRBJ1-5; D gene unclear. V dropped 3 bases and J dropped 6 bases, with 9 bases sitting between them. The CDR3 loop spans 13 amino acids. Germline CDR1 reads KGHSH; CDR2 reads LQKENI.